This entry lists 30 T cell receptor beta chains sequenced from one sample in a study of control samples from healthy donors and cancer patients. This table comes from immunoSEQ multiplex PCR, and its TCRdb copy is limited to in-frame clones, with some not included. The table has approximately 94,000 clones, more than 85% seen once; the top ten hold roughly 1.2%. The specimen sequenced was blood. The receptor source for this set is a woman aged 50 to 60 in good health.

This chain uses TRBV6-6 with TRBJ1-1; 10 positions agree with TRBD1. The germline V gene has CDR1 MNHNY and CDR2 SVGAGI (reference sequence). The CDR3 covers 14 residues. V shed 6 bases and J 6 bases; nucleotides not matched to a gene: 7. The DNA of the CDR3 is TGTGCCAGCAGCCCCGAAGGACAGGGGGCTGAAGCTTTCTTT. Translated, it gives CASSPEGQGAEAFF.

This clone was seen more than once but under ten times. This chain joins TRBV27 and TRBJ1-2, with D possibly TRBD1 on 6 matching bases. The CDR3 consists of 16 residues. The V end lost 4 bases, the J end lost 4 bases, and 19 bases lay between the germline ends. Germline V gene sequence: CDR1 MNHEY, CDR2 SMNVEV (reference sequence). CDR3 region: CASSYSDRTSLYGYTF. DNA of the CDR3: TGTGCCAGCAGTTATAGTGACAGGACGTCTCTCTATGGCTACACCTTC.

This clone was recorded once. V is TRBV9 and J is TRBJ2-7; 12 bases line up with TRBD1. Losses at the gene ends were 3 bases for V and 5 bases for J; bases not matched to a gene: 6. Per germline, CDR1 SGDLS and CDR2 YYNGEE. This CDR3 is built from 15 residues. CDR3 region: CASSARDRGLHEQYF. The CDR3 coding sequence is TGTGCCAGCAGCGCCCGGGACAGGGGGCTCCACGAGCAGTACTTC.

This clone was picked up a small number of times. This chain connects TRBV10-3 to TRBJ2-5; D call uncertain. Germline assignment: CDR1 ENHRY and CDR2 SYGVKD. The CDR3 sequence is 12 residues long. V gave up 2 bases and J gave up 3 bases, with 4 bases separating them. The CDR3 sequence: CAISEGEETQYF. CDR3 DNA sequence: TGTGCCATCAGTGAGGGAGAAGAGACCCAGTACTTC.

The chain combines TRBV19 with TRBJ2-2, with 8 bases identical to TRBD2. Losses at the gene ends were 5 bases for V and 4 bases for J; bases not matched to a gene: 18. The CDR3 totals 19 residues. Germline loops: CDR1 LNHDA, CDR2 SQIVND (reference sequence). CDR3 sequence (DNA): TGTGCCAGTAGTCCAGAGAAGGGGACTAGGGACTTAAGCACCGGGGAGCTGTTTTTT. Its protein is CASSPEKGTRDLSTGELFF.

The rearrangement links TRBV19 to TRBJ1-3; D is possibly TRBD1 (6 bases). Between the trimmed V and J ends, which lost 5 bases and 0 bases, there was a span of 14 bases. The CDR3 is 16 amino acids. From germline, CDR1 is LNHDA and CDR2 SQIVND (reference sequence). CDR3 in amino acids: CASSARGHLSGNTIYF. The CDR3 DNA reads as TGTGCCAGTAGTGCCCGGGGACATCTCTCTGGAAACACCATATATTTT.

The J gene is TRBJ2-1, the V gene TRBV6-2 or TRBV6-3, with 8 bases that match TRBD2. This CDR3 spans 18 amino acids. CDR1 and CDR2 from the germline V gene are MNHEY and SVGEGT. V lost 0 bases, J lost 6 bases, and 13 bases stayed unmatched. CDR3 DNA: TGTGCCAGCAGTTACTCCCGACTAGCGTCCCCCAGAGGCAATGAGCAGTTCTTC. Its protein is CASSYSRLASPRGNEQFF.

This clone has just one count. The chain has TRBV7-9 and TRBJ2-7; D may be TRBD1 (5 bases). Trimming took off 5 bases at V and 5 bases at J, with 10 bases between the two ends. This CDR3 contains 12 residues. From germline, CDR1 is SEHNR and CDR2 FQNEAQ (reference sequence). The CDR3 region is CASSAQGHEQYF. DNA for the CDR3: TGTGCCAGCAGCGCGCAGGGCCACGAGCAGTACTTC. Filled out from reference TRBV7-9 and TRBJ2-7, the complete variable domain reads DTGVSQNPRHKITKRGQNVTFRCDPISEHNRLYWYRQTLGQGPEFLTYFQNEAQLEKSRLLSDRFSAERPKGSFSTLEIQRTEQGDSAMYLCASSAQGHEQYFGPGTRLTVT.

This sequence joins TRBV7-9 and TRBJ1-4; no clear D gene. The V gene's germline CDR1 is SEHNR and CDR2 FQNEAQ (reference sequence). V gave up 2 bases and J gave up 7 bases, with 14 bases separating them. CDR3 length equals 15 residues. CDR3 protein: CASSLLGETGEKLFF. As DNA, the CDR3 is TGTGCCAGCAGCTTACTCGGAGAGACGGGTGAAAAACTGTTTTTT.

This chain uses TRBV3-1 (or the pseudogene TRBV3-2) with TRBJ2-1, with 10 bases lining up with TRBD2. The germline V gene encodes CDR1 LGHDT and CDR2 YNNKEL (reference sequence). V lost 4 bases and J lost 4; bases outside the gene matches: 4. The CDR3 contains 15 residues. The DNA of the CDR3 is TGTGCCAGCAGCCGGACTAGCGGAGGATACAATGAGCAGTTCTTC. Translation: CASSRTSGGYNEQFF.

This chain's CDR3 is CASSQAVGGSYEQYF. DNA for the CDR3: TGTGCCAGCAGCCAAGCCGTCGGCGGATCCTACGAGCAGTACTTC. The V gene is TRBV9, the J gene TRBJ2-7; D remains unclear. The germline CDR1 and CDR2 sequences are SGDLS and YYNGEE. Trimming shortened V by 4 bases and J by 1 base, and 15 bases separated the two germline ends. The CDR3 loop spans 15 amino acids.

In this sample, this clone turned up once. The chain joins TRBV5-1 to TRBJ2-7; 7 bases line up with TRBD1. V gave up 4 bases and J gave up 3 bases; unmatched junction bases: 13. Germline-derived CDR1 and CDR2 are SGHRS and YFSETQ. The CDR3 covers 16 residues. The CDR3 here is CASSPGSTGQGYEQYF. The CDR3 DNA is TGCGCCAGCAGCCCCGGCTCGACAGGGCAGGGCTACGAGCAGTACTTC.

The chain links TRBV19 to TRBJ1-1, with TRBD1 as a possible D gene (5 bases). Germline V CDR1 and CDR2: LNHDA, SQIVND (reference sequence). CDR3 length: 13 amino acids. Trimming removed 7 bases from V and 4 bases from J, with 13 bases in between. CDR3 in amino acids: CASKGQGVTEAFF. Written as DNA, the CDR3 is TGTGCCAGTAAGGGTCAAGGGGTCACTGAAGCTTTCTTT.

The chain recombines TRBV14 with TRBJ1-2; no clear D. CDR1 and CDR2 from the germline V gene are SGHDN and FVKESK. Trimming stripped 1 base from V and 5 bases from J, with 14 bases between. The CDR3 consists of 15 residues. The CDR3 region is CASSQGRGWAYGYTF. The DNA for the CDR3 is TGTGCCAGCAGCCAAGGCCGAGGTTGGGCGTATGGCTACACCTTC.

The V call is TRBV6-1, the J call TRBJ1-5; 9 bases line up with TRBD1. The germline V gene encodes CDR1 MNHNS and CDR2 SASEGT. Germline trimming cut 6 bases from V and 9 bases from J; bases unmatched to any gene: 6. The CDR3 is 13 residues long. This chain's CDR3 is CASRTGGVLPQHF. CDR3 nucleotide sequence: TGTGCCAGCAGGACAGGGGGGGTTTTGCCCCAGCATTTT.

About this clone itself: The junction departs from germline at one end; a sequencing error may be responsible. The chain combines TRBV5-5 with TRBJ1-2; TRBD1 agrees at 7 bases. From germline, CDR1 is SGHKS and CDR2 YYEKEE (reference sequence). The CDR3 length is 17 residues. The CDR3 bases are TGTGCCCGCAGCCGGGGGGGCGGCAGGGGGGCCGCCTATGGCTACACCTTC. Amino acids: CARSRGGGRGAAYGYTF.

The chain joins TRBV6-5 to TRBJ2-2; TRBD1 matches at 7 bases. This CDR3 is 15 amino acids long. The germline V gene has CDR1 MNHEY and CDR2 SVGAGI. V lost 0 bases and J lost 5; bases outside the gene matches: 3. The CDR3: CASSYSPGGTGELFF. The DNA of the CDR3 is TGTGCCAGCAGTTACTCGCCAGGGGGTACCGGGGAGCTGTTTTTT.

The genes are TRBV19 and TRBJ2-1, with TRBD1 identical over 8 bases. The CDR3 covers 15 residues. With V trimmed by 4 bases and J by 9 bases, 11 bases remained unmatched. The germline V gene encodes CDR1 LNHDA and CDR2 SQIVND (reference sequence). CDR3 amino acids: CASSSRQGAKGEQFF. Here the CDR3 DNA reads TGTGCCAGTAGTAGCCGGCAGGGGGCGAAAGGTGAGCAGTTCTTC. Complete variable domain (other parts from reference TRBV19 and TRBJ2-1): DGGITQSPKYLFRKEGQNVTLSCEQNLNHDAMYWYRQDPGQGLRLIYYSQIVNDFQKGDIAEGYSVSREKKESFPLTVTSAQKNPTAFYLCASSSRQGAKGEQFFGPGTRLTVL.

The V call is TRBV28, the J call TRBJ1-1, with TRBD1 identical over 9 bases. Germline trimming cut 5 bases from V and 1 base from J; bases unmatched to any gene: 5. Germline CDR1 is MDHEN and CDR2 is SYDVKM. This CDR3 is built from 15 residues. The CDR3 reads CASSAQGQGNTEAFF. The DNA of the CDR3 is TGTGCCAGCAGTGCCCAGGGACAGGGGAACACTGAAGCTTTCTTT.

The genes are TRBV7-3 and TRBJ2-4, with D possibly being TRBD1 (6 bases). Germline loops: CDR1 SGHTA, CDR2 FQGTGA. The CDR3 has 13 amino acids. The germline V and J ends were trimmed by 5 bases and 8 bases, with 13 bases remaining between them. Here the CDR3 DNA reads TGTGCCAGCAGCCCAGGGGTGAGGGACATTCAGTACTTC. Its protein is CASSPGVRDIQYF.

In this sample, this clone turned up a few times. The CDR3 sequence: CASSDRRTLRGYTF. CDR3 bases: TGTGCCAGCAGTGACAGGAGAACTTTGCGGGGCTACACCTTC. The V gene is TRBV21-1, the J gene TRBJ1-2; TRBD1 is the table's D call and was not checked against the DNA. TRBV21-1 is a listed pseudogene. The CDR3 has 14 amino acids.

The chain is built from TRBV14 and TRBJ2-7, with TRBD2 matching over 10 bases. The CDR3 spans 17 residues. The V and J ends lost 1 base and 6 bases, in that order; junction bases with no gene match: 12. The V gene's germline CDR1 is SGHDN and CDR2 FVKESK. The CDR3 region has the DNA TGTGCCAGCAGCCAAGGTTTTTTAGCGGGAGGAAACCTCGAGCAGTACTTC. Its translation: CASSQGFLAGGNLEQYF.

This chain joins TRBV5-1 and TRBJ2-5; TRBD1 agrees at 7 bases. The junction had 9 bases not matched to a gene; V was cut back by 5 bases and J by 2 bases. The germline V gene encodes CDR1 SGHRS and CDR2 YFSETQ. The CDR3 has 15 residues. The CDR3 reads CASRDTGATQETQYF. CDR3 nucleotide sequence: TGCGCCAGCAGAGACACAGGGGCGACACAAGAGACCCAGTACTTC.

On this clone: The same CDR3 arises from other DNA sequences in this sample as well. The rearrangement joins TRBV18 to TRBJ1-5; 10 nucleotides line up with TRBD1. With V trimmed by 4 bases and J by 2 bases, 2 bases remained unmatched. The CDR3 runs to 15 residues. Germline loops: CDR1 KGHSH, CDR2 LQKENI. Written as DNA, the CDR3 is TGTGCCAGCTCACTTGGGACAGGGGGCAATCAGCCCCAGCATTTT. Its protein product is CASSLGTGGNQPQHF.

In its sample, this clone was seen a few times. V and J are TRBV6-6 and TRBJ2-7, with 11 bases fitting TRBD2. V lost 7 bases to trimming and J lost 3 bases; unmatched junction nucleotides: 11. Germline values: CDR1 MNHNY, CDR2 SVGAGI (reference sequence). This CDR3 is 16 amino acids long. The CDR3 DNA reads TGTGCCAGCACCGGACAGACCGGGACTAGCGGCTACGAGCAGTACTTC. Its translation: CASTGQTGTSGYEQYF.

CDR3 protein: CASRPSGGFETQYF. In DNA form, the CDR3 reads TGTGCCAGCAGGCCCAGCGGGGGGTTTGAGACCCAGTACTTC. The chain recombines TRBV3-1 (or the pseudogene TRBV3-2) with TRBJ2-5, with 9 positions matching TRBD2. The CDR3 contains 14 residues. The trim removed 6 bases at V and 5 bases at J, leaving 7 bases unmatched. Germline CDR1 is LGHDT and CDR2 is YNNKEL (reference sequence).

The CDR3 loop is CASSRSGVFQETQYF. CDR3 in DNA: TGTGCCAGCAGTCGTAGCGGGGTATTTCAAGAGACCCAGTACTTC. The gene calls are TRBV7-2 and TRBJ2-5; 8 positions agree with TRBD2. V gave up 6 bases and J gave up 2 bases; unmatched junction bases: 8. This CDR3 has 15 amino acids. Germline CDR1 reads SGHTA; CDR2 reads FQGNSA. The variable domain in full, with the rest retrieved from reference TRBV7-2 and TRBJ2-5, is GAGVSQSPSNKVTEKGKDVELRCDPISGHTALYWYRQSLGQGLEFLIYFQGNSAPDKSGLPSDRFSAERTGGSVSTLTIQRTQQEDSAVYLCASSRSGVFQETQYFGPGTRLLVL.

CDR3 DNA: TGCAGCGTCAGGACCTACCTCGGATCCTACGAGCAGTACTTC. This gives the protein CSVRTYLGSYEQYF. This chain uses TRBV29-1 with TRBJ2-7; unclear D gene. V dropped 6 bases and J dropped 1 base, with 16 bases sitting between them. CDR3 length equals 14 residues. Germline lookup yields CDR1 SQVTM and CDR2 ANQGSEA.

The J gene is TRBJ1-6, the V gene TRBV4-3; perhaps TRBD1 as D (6 bases). The V gene lost 5 bases and the J gene lost 7 bases, with 9 bases spanning the gap. CDR1 and CDR2 (germline): LGHNA, YSLEER. The CDR3 loop spans 13 amino acids. CDR3 DNA: TGCGCCAGCAGCAATGGACAGAATTCACCCCTCCACTTT. Protein: CASSNGQNSPLHF.

The chain carries TRBV6-5 and TRBJ2-7, with 7 positions matching TRBD1. V trimming: 6 bases; J trimming: 3 bases; junction bases outside the gene matches: 5. The CDR3 contains 13 residues. Germline V gives CDR1 MNHEY, CDR2 SVGAGI. CDR3 bases: TGTGCCAGCAGCCCGGGGACAGTCTACGAGCAGTACTTC. Amino acid sequence: CASSPGTVYEQYF.